Reported below is one TCR beta chain. Its antigen is unidentified. This sample was included in a study of CD8+CD57+ T cells in acquired aplastic anemia. Whole-study results and caveats: Patients and controls had CD8+ Simpson's diversity values that were not significantly distinct.

Those patients picked for sequencing had displayed CD8+CD57+ cell expansion on flow cytometry. Each patient carried a diagnosis of severe acquired aplastic anemia. Using genomic DNA as the template, TCR beta VDJ and CDR3 profiling was carried out. MiXCR, run by TCRdb on the reads, gives a single entry per CDR3 protein. There are 150,000 or so distinct CDR3 sequences in the sample; about 52% occur only once, and approximately 12% lies in the top ten. V dropped 6 bases and J dropped 3; count of bases not matched to a gene: 11. The CDR3 runs to 15 residues. This TCR was recovered from a human donor with aplastic anemia. The gene calls are TRBV12-3 or TRBV12-4 and TRBJ2-7; TRBD1 aligns across 7 bases. The sample was sorted CD4+, CD8+, or CD8+CD57+ T cells (not recorded which) from PBMCs. DNA for the CDR3: TGTGCCAGCAGCGCAAAGACAGGGTTAAACTACGAGCAGTACTTC. Encoded protein: CASSAKTGLNYEQYF.